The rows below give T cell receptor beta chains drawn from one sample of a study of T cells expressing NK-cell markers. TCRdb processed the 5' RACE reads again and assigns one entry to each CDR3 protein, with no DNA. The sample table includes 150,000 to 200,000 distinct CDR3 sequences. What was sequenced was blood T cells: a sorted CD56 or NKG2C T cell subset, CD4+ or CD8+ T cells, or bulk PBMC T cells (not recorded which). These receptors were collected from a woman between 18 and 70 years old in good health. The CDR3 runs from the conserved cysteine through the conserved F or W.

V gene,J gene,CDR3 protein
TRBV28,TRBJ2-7,CASTSAGLYEQYF
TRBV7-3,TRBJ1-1,CASSESSMNTEAFF
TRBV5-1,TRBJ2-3,CASSRTVISTDTQYF
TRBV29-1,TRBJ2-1,CSVCPGLAEYNEQFF
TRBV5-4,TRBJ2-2,CASMSGTSGGAIIGELFF
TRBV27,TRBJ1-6,CASRPPGGVSPLHF
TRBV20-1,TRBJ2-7,CSAPDRGGTSGRYNEQYF
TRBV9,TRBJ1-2,CASSTRTVTNYGYTF
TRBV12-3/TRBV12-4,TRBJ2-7,CASSPSTYEQYF
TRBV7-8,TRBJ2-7,CASSLVLGSSYEQYF
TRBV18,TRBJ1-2,CASSPQTENYGYTF
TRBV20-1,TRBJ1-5,CSGNLGGVHQPQHF
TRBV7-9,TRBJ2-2,CASGEVNTGELFF
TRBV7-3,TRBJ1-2,CASSLTPMTGPYGYTF
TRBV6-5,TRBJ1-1,CASSYSFRVDTEAFF
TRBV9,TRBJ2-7,CASSAGRTGFLYEQYF
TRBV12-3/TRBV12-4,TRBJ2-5,CASSLRLAGMETQYF
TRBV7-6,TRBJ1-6,CASSLGPGGGSPLHF
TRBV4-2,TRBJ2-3,CASSQVGAASTDTQYF
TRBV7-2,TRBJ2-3,CASSRDPPTQYF
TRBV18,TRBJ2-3,CASSPLGRPSTDTQYF
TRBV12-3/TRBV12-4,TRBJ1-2,CASSPQDGNYGYTF
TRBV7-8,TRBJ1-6,CASSLPGQGTNSPLHF
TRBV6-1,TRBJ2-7,CASSQTGPFEWQYF
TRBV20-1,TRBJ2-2,CSARRTSGGQYTGELFF
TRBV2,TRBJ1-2,CASTQTNSNYGYTF
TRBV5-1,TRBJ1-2,CASSLASARNYGYTF
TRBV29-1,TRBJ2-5,CSVEVRGQGAGTQYF
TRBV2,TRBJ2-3,CASSERAGPWDTQYF
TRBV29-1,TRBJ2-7,CSAQGQPPYEQYF
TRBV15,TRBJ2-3,CATNSDGLDTQYF
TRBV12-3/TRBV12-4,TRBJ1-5,CASRLGVAQPQHF
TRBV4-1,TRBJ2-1,CASSQESATGYNEQFF
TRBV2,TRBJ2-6,CASSFTGAGANVLTF
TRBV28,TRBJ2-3,CASSQGLAGGGTQYF
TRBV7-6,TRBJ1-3,CASSLGSAVAGNTIYF
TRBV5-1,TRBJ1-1,CASTSGPSTEAFF
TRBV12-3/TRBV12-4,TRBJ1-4,CASSTWTGRNEKLFF
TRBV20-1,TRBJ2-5,CSAPGIAGSGGGETQYF
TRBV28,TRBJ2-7,CASYPAGQGGEQYF
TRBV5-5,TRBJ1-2,CASSWGDGGYTF
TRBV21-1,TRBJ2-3,CASSTGPGLAGGTDTQYF
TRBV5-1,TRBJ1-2,CASSLEVTGGPYGYTF
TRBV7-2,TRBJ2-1,CASSTVAGVYNEQFF
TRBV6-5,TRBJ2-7,CASSYREGTYEQYF
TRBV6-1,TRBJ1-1,CASSGTGLYGAEAFF
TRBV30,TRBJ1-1,CAGRVGGASTEAFF
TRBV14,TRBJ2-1,CASSRGRSEQFF
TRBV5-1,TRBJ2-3,CASTLAATRTDTQYF
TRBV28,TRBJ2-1,CASSLASASSYNEQFF
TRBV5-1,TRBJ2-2,CASSLVDRAGELFF
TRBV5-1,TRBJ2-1,CASSLGAIENEQFF
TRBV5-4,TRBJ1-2,CASSAKRGQGLNYGYTF
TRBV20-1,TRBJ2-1,CSARTNHNEQFF
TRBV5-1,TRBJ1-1,CASSAATVGTEAFF
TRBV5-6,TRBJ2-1,CASSLSGLAGGLHNEQFF
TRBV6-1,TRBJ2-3,CASTVWGTDTQYF